These 26 T cell receptor beta chains were all obtained from the same sample, sequenced in a study of cytomegalovirus exposure and HLA in healthy donors. A multiplex PCR was run with 60 Vbeta primers and 13 Jbeta primers. Profiling relied on immunoSEQ multiplex PCR, and the TCRdb table lists in-frame clones only, not all of them. The sample comprises around 99,000 clones, about 80% of which are singletons, and over 3% rests with the top ten. The specimen was PBMCs. These receptors were taken from a middle-aged man in good health and CMV-seronegative.

This rearrangement joins TRBV28 to TRBJ1-6, with D hard to call. Germline V CDR1 and CDR2: MDHEN, SYDVKM. The V and J ends lost 6 bases and 14 bases respectively, with 14 bases between them. CDR3 length equals 12 residues. Written as DNA, the CDR3 is TGTGCCAGCAGGAGGGCCCTCGGCGCCCTCCACTTT. Protein product: CASRRALGALHF.

The CDR3 DNA reads as TGTGCCACCAGCCTAGTCACAGATACGCAGTATTTT. It codes for CATSLVTDTQYF. The chain carries TRBV15 and TRBJ2-3; D is ambiguous. V lost 5 bases, J lost 2 bases, and 5 bases lay in between. Germline V gives CDR1 LNHNV, CDR2 YYDKDF (reference sequence). There are 12 residues in the CDR3.

This sequence joins TRBV5-4 and TRBJ2-5; 9 bases fit TRBD1. The DNA end favors TRBJ2-4, so the J call may be wrong. The CDR3 has 13 residues. Looked up from germline, CDR1 is SGHNT and CDR2 is YYREEE (reference sequence). The CDR3 bases are TGTGCCAGCGGAGAAGGACAGGGGACCATTCAGTACTTC. It is translated as CASGEGQGTIQYF.

This chain joins TRBV5-1 and TRBJ1-1; D not resolved. The germline CDR1 and CDR2 sequences are SGHRS and YFSETQ. The CDR3 covers 13 residues. V lost 4 bases and J 1 base, leaving 8 bases between the germline ends. The CDR3 spells CASSREPNTEAFF. The CDR3 nucleotides are TGCGCCAGCAGCCGAGAACCGAACACTGAAGCTTTCTTT.

The chain couples TRBV30 to TRBJ1-1, with no clear D. This CDR3 comprises 13 residues. V dropped 2 bases and J dropped 0 bases, with 7 bases sitting between them. The germline CDR1 and CDR2 sequences are GTSNPN and SVGIG (reference sequence). CDR3 in amino acids: CAWSPTVNTEAFF. DNA of the CDR3: TGTGCCTGGAGTCCTACAGTGAACACTGAAGCTTTCTTT.

This clone occurred once. The chain recombines TRBV7-9 with TRBJ2-1, with 9 bases aligning to TRBD2. CDR3 length equals 16 residues. CDR1 and CDR2 from the germline V gene are SEHNR and FQNEAQ (reference sequence). V lost 3 bases to trimming and J lost 8 bases; unmatched junction nucleotides: 11. CDR3 nucleotide sequence: TGTGCCAGCAGCTTGCGTGTTAGCGGGAGTCTTGATGAGCAGTTCTTC. It translates to CASSLRVSGSLDEQFF.

The chain uses TRBV5-5 and TRBJ2-7; possibly TRBD1 for D (5 bases). The CDR3 sequence is 14 residues long. Germline V lookup: CDR1 SGHKS, CDR2 YYEKEE (reference sequence). Trimming cost V 0 bases and J 6 bases, with 13 bases left between them. In nucleotides, the CDR3 is TGTGCCAGCAGCTTGGGGGCCTCAGGGCCCGAGCAGTACTTC. Its translation: CASSLGASGPEQYF.

The chain links TRBV6-5 to TRBJ2-2; 9 bases match TRBD1. The CDR3 has 15 amino acids. CDR1 and CDR2 (germline): MNHEY, SVGAGI. J was trimmed by 6 bases and V by 5 bases; bases with no gene match: 7. The CDR3 nucleotides read TGTGCCAGCAGTAGAACAGGGGGCTTGTCCGGGGAGCTGTTTTTT. Protein product: CASSRTGGLSGELFF.

The sample holds one count of this clone. The V call is TRBV2, the J call TRBJ2-1; 9 positions agree with TRBD2. V lost 4 bases and J lost 13; bases outside the gene matches: 11. CDR1 is SNHLY, CDR2 FYNNEI, per germline. CDR3 size: 14 residues. CDR3 protein: CASSGTSAAAEQFF. The CDR3 DNA is TGTGCCAGCAGTGGGACTAGCGCAGCCGCGGAACAGTTCTTC.

The chain links TRBV4-1 to TRBJ1-3; 7 bases fit TRBD1. Germline V lookup: CDR1 MGHRA, CDR2 YSYEKL. The J segment lost 7 bases and the V segment lost 5 bases, leaving 8 bases of the junction unmatched. The length of the CDR3 is 14 residues. The CDR3 region has the DNA TGCGCCAGCAGCTCATTAACAGGGGATAACACCATATATTTT. This codes for CASSSLTGDNTIYF.

In its sample, this clone was seen a few times. The chain combines TRBV5-1 with TRBJ2-5; 8 nucleotides align to TRBD1. The CDR3 sequence is 15 residues long. With 4 bases clipped from V and 5 bases from J, the junction kept 10 bases outside the gene matches. Germline CDR1 is SGHRS and CDR2 is YFSETQ. The CDR3: CASSPDQGARETQYF. For the CDR3, the DNA is TGCGCCAGCAGCCCGGACCAGGGGGCACGGGAGACCCAGTACTTC.

This clone was seen more than once but under ten times. The chain has TRBV28 and TRBJ2-2; D may be TRBD1 (8 bases). This CDR3 has 15 residues. Germline CDR1 is MDHEN and CDR2 is SYDVKM. Between the trimmed V and J ends, which lost 4 bases and 7 bases, there was a span of 16 bases. The CDR3 protein is CASSSHRGEGGELFF. The DNA for the CDR3 is TGTGCCAGCAGTTCCCACAGGGGGGAGGGCGGGGAGCTGTTTTTT.

The genes are TRBV5-3 and TRBJ2-1; D is unclear. TRBV5-3 is filed as an ORF, its function uncertain. V gave up 0 bases and J gave up 8 bases, with 9 bases separating them. The CDR3 runs 13 residues. The CDR3 loop reads CARSLGSQDEQFF. As DNA, the CDR3 is TGTGCCAGAAGCTTGGGCTCCCAGGATGAGCAGTTCTTC.

The V and J genes are TRBV29-1 and TRBJ1-3; D is uncertain. The germline gives CDR1 SQVTM, CDR2 ANQGSEA. The CDR3 runs 14 residues. Trimming removed 1 base from V and 0 bases from J, with 7 bases in between. The CDR3 nucleotides read TGCAGCGTTGAAGGGGAGAGCTCTGGAAACACCATATATTTT. Residues: CSVEGESSGNTIYF.

This chain links TRBV28 with TRBJ2-5, with D maybe TRBD2 (5 bases). The V gene lost 2 bases and the J gene lost 2 bases, with 9 bases spanning the gap. Germline V CDR1 and CDR2: MDHEN, SYDVKM. The CDR3 is made up of 14 amino acids. CDR3 residues: CASSLKRLQETQYF. CDR3 nucleotides: TGTGCCAGCAGTTTAAAGAGACTACAAGAGACCCAGTACTTC.

This clone has just one count. The chain uses TRBV11-3 and TRBJ1-5; D perhaps matches TRBD1 (5 bases). Looked up from germline, CDR1 is SGHNT and CDR2 is YENEEA. Trimming left V 5 bases short and J 2 bases short, with 10 bases between. There are 14 residues in the CDR3. CDR3 in DNA: TGTGCCAGCAGCAGCGGGGCTGGCAATCAGCCCCAGCATTTT. Translation: CASSSGAGNQPQHF.

The chain joins TRBV5-5 to TRBJ1-2; 7 bases are shared with TRBD1. The CDR3 consists of 16 residues. V trimming: 0 bases; J trimming: 4 bases; junction bases outside the gene matches: 9. Germline V gene data show CDR1 as SGHKS and CDR2 as YYEKEE (reference sequence). CDR3 protein: CASSLVLKQGPYGYTF. The DNA for the CDR3 is TGTGCCAGCAGCTTGGTACTCAAACAGGGGCCCTATGGCTACACCTTC.

V usage is TRBV5-1 and J usage is TRBJ2-7, with 7 bases fitting TRBD2. V was clipped by 0 bases and J by 1 base; unmatched bases: 13. Looked up from germline, CDR1 is SGHRS and CDR2 is YFSETQ. The CDR3 contains 18 residues. The CDR3 region is CASSLEGWGGSSSYEQYF. The CDR3 region has the DNA TGCGCCAGCAGCTTGGAGGGATGGGGCGGGAGTAGTTCCTACGAGCAGTACTTC.

J is TRBJ2-7 and V is TRBV27; 9 bases fit TRBD1. CDR3 length equals 15 residues. V trimming: 7 bases; J trimming: 5 bases; junction bases outside the gene matches: 12. The germline V gene encodes CDR1 MNHEY and CDR2 SMNVEV (reference sequence). The CDR3 loop is CASNPLGTGINEQYF. The CDR3 DNA sequence: TGTGCCAGCAACCCCCTGGGGACAGGGATCAACGAGCAGTACTTC.

The chain is built from TRBV13 and TRBJ2-5; maybe TRBD1 (6 bases). Trimming took off 5 bases at V and 10 bases at J, with 23 bases between the two ends. The CDR3 has 15 residues. CDR1 PRHDT and CDR2 FYEKMQ come from the germline V gene (reference sequence). The CDR3: CASSLQGHPEGDQYF. The CDR3 DNA sequence: TGTGCCAGCAGCCTCCAGGGACACCCAGAGGGGGACCAGTACTTC.

This clone has just a few counts. The gene calls are TRBV19 and TRBJ2-1; 12 nucleotides agree with TRBD2. The CDR3 is 15 amino acids. Germline V gives CDR1 LNHDA, CDR2 SQIVND (reference sequence). Trimming at V came to 3 bases and at J to 7 bases, leaving 4 bases not matched to a gene. This CDR3 is CASSIRTSGVNEQFF. In DNA form, the CDR3 reads TGTGCCAGTAGTATCAGGACTAGCGGGGTAAATGAGCAGTTCTTC.

This chain links TRBV2 with TRBJ1-6, with TRBD1 matching over 9 bases. V was pared by 9 bases and J by 7 bases, with 7 bases of the junction left unmatched. CDR1 is SNHLY, CDR2 FYNNEI, per germline. The CDR3 covers 14 residues. This chain's CDR3 is CASIGQGWNSPLHF. The CDR3 bases are TGTGCCAGTATCGGACAGGGGTGGAATTCACCCCTCCACTTT.

J is TRBJ2-7 and V is TRBV30; 10 bases align to TRBD1. CDR3 length: 14 residues. With 3 bases clipped from V and 7 bases from J, the junction kept 9 bases outside the gene matches. CDR1 and CDR2 from the germline V gene are GTSNPN and SVGIG (reference sequence). The DNA for the CDR3 is TGTGCCTGGAGCTCACCGGGACAGGGGTGGGAGCAGTACTTC. This gives the protein CAWSSPGQGWEQYF.

This chain joins TRBV29-1 and TRBJ1-2; D is ambiguous. CDR1 and CDR2 from the germline V gene are SQVTM and ANQGSEA. Trimming shortened V by 2 bases and J by 5 bases, and 12 bases separated the two germline ends. The CDR3 totals 13 residues. CDR3 bases: TGCAGCGTTGAATCGTTCGAGGATTATGGCTACACCTTC. Translated: CSVESFEDYGYTF.

The chain carries TRBV19 and TRBJ1-2, with TRBD1 identical over 10 bases. The CDR3 sequence is 15 residues long. Germline V lookup: CDR1 LNHDA, CDR2 SQIVND (reference sequence). The trim removed 3 bases at V and 6 bases at J, leaving 7 bases unmatched. CDR3 sequence (DNA): TGTGCCAGTAGTATTGTTCGGGACAGGGGAAATGGCTACACCTTC. This gives the protein CASSIVRDRGNGYTF.

The rearrangement joins TRBV5-1 to TRBJ2-2, with TRBD2 matching over 8 bases. The CDR3 runs 16 residues. Per germline, CDR1 SGHRS and CDR2 YFSETQ. Trimming cost V 5 bases and J 1 base; bases outside gene matches: 7. The CDR3, as DNA: TGCGCCAGCAGACAATATAGCGGGGTGAACACCGGGGAGCTGTTTTTT. Translated: CASRQYSGVNTGELFF.